This T cell receptor beta chain emerged from a study of blood T cell repertoires in COVID-19. On the study more broadly: The United States, Italy and Spain were the sources of the acute and convalescent COVID-19 samples. In each case, the material was cDNA or gDNA derived from T cells, B-cell-depleted T cells, or PBMCs.

The CDR3 spans 15 residues. J gave up 5 bases and V 4 bases, and 6 bases lay outside the gene matches. CDR1 and CDR2 (germline): MNHEY, SMNVEV (reference sequence). Allocation to cohorts depended on clinical history reported by the participants. Clones were read by immunoSEQ multiplex PCR, and TCRdb kept only the in-frame ones, dropping some. The sample yields roughly 200,000 clones, roughly 87% seen once. A few counts support this clone. Material for sequencing was PBMCs or T cells enriched from blood (not recorded which). The rearrangement uses TRBV27 and TRBJ2-2; TRBD2 matches at 8 bases. The sequence was obtained from a man between 18 and 35 years old with acute COVID-19. The CDR3 DNA follows: TGTGCCAGCAGTTCAGGACTAGCTCCGACCGGGGAGCTGTTTTTT. This translates into CASSSGLAPTGELFF.